These 4 T cell receptor beta chains originate from one sample sequenced in a study of post-analysis software for immune sequencing data. Study findings and constraints: The five TRBV segments detected at higher frequency in patients than in controls included TRBV5-6, TRBV5-1 and TRBV20-1.

Prepared libraries of TCR beta cDNA carried unique molecular identifiers. TCRdb reanalysed the PCR reads using MiXCR and keeps one entry per CDR3 protein. This repertoire shows hundreds of thousands of distinct CDR3 sequences, around 50% found once; its top ten account for under 6%. Antigens of these TCRs are unknown. Material: blood. The receptors shown here come from a girl aged 5-17 years with multiple sclerosis.

The genes are TRBV12-3 or TRBV12-4 and TRBJ2-1; 9 nucleotides line up with TRBD2. The V and J ends lost 6 bases and 7 bases, in that order; junction bases with no gene match: 13. The length of the CDR3 is 16 residues. In DNA, the CDR3 is TGTGCCAGCAGAACCTCCGGGCTAGCGGGAAGGAATGAGCAGTTCTTC. Translated, it gives CASRTSGLAGRNEQFF.

This chain links TRBV7-9 with TRBJ2-1; the match to TRBD2 covers 12 bases. J gave up 5 bases and V 5 bases, and 16 bases lay outside the gene matches. The CDR3 runs to 19 residues. In germline, CDR1 is SEHNR, CDR2 FQNEAQ (reference sequence). CDR3 residues: CASSTPRGLAGGNNNEQFF. CDR3 nucleotide sequence: TGTGCCAGCAGCACACCAAGGGGCCTAGCGGGAGGGAACAACAATGAGCAGTTCTTC.

This clonotype was seen a handful of times. DNA of the CDR3: TGTGCCAGCAGGGCTTCTACGGGACTAGCGGGGTTAGAGACCCAGTACTTC. It encodes CASRASTGLAGLETQYF. The chain combines TRBV2 with TRBJ2-5; 13 bases are a match to TRBD2. The trim removed 6 bases at V and 4 bases at J, leaving 11 bases unmatched. Germline V CDR1 and CDR2: SNHLY, FYNNEI. The CDR3 has 17 amino acids.

This clonotype was observed a few times. The genes are TRBV29-1 and TRBJ1-2; the match to TRBD1 covers 9 bases. V shed 3 bases and J 1 base; nucleotides not matched to a gene: 12. The CDR3 extends over 17 amino acids. CDR1 is SQVTM and CDR2 is ANQGSEA in the germline V gene. The CDR3 DNA reads as TGCAGCGTTGAGGGCCGGGACAGGGTAATCCGTAACTATGGCTACACCTTC. Its translation is CSVEGRDRVIRNYGYTF.